Following are 10 T cell receptor beta chains from one sample sequenced in a study of spatial heterogeneity in lung cancer (dated by TCRdb to between 2019 and 2020). Library creation used 5' RACE. The sequencing machine was a NextSeq 500. TCRdb passed the public sequencing reads through fastp at Q25 and MiXCR, retaining productive beta sequences. Each record represents a unique CDR3 protein, reported with the most common genes and DNA among its rows. The sample table lists about 85,000 distinct CDR3 sequences, under 25% of them with a count of one. 5% to 7.5% of the sample belongs to the ten largest clones. The intended sense of this specimen's time point label: sample taken at primary tumor resection. Without any cell sorting, TCR sequencing was performed on whole RNA extracted either from tumor and nontumor lung tissue or from cryopreserved PBMC samples. The specimen comprised PBMCs, sampled at surgery. The receptors here all came from a male donor with early-stage non-small cell lung cancer.

The chain joins TRBV5-1 to TRBJ2-5; the D gene is possibly TRBD2 (5 bases). V dropped 1 base and J dropped 0 bases, with 10 bases sitting between them. The CDR3 loop spans 15 amino acids. The germline V gene has CDR1 SGHRS and CDR2 YFSETQ. The CDR3 bases are TGCGCCAGCAGCTTGATCACTAGGAACCAAGAGACCCAGTACTTC. It translates to CASSLITRNQETQYF.

The genes are TRBV19 and TRBJ1-2; D gene ambiguous. The CDR3 has 13 amino acids. Trimming took off 4 bases at V and 4 bases at J, with 10 bases between the two ends. CDR1 and CDR2 (germline): LNHDA, SQIVND (reference sequence). The CDR3 is CASSSFGSYGYTF. As DNA, the CDR3 is TGTGCCAGTAGTAGTTTCGGAAGCTATGGCTACACCTTC.

This clonotype was counted only a few times. The V and J genes are TRBV28 and TRBJ2-2; D ambiguous. The CDR3 covers 12 residues. Trimming removed 4 bases at V and 5 bases at J, with 5 bases between. Germline-derived CDR1 and CDR2 are MDHEN and SYDVKM. This CDR3 is CASSSPTGELFF. CDR3 bases: TGTGCCAGCAGTTCCCCTACCGGGGAGCTGTTTTTT.

The chain uses TRBV20-1 and TRBJ2-2, with 9 bases identical to TRBD1. This CDR3 spans 14 amino acids. Germline lookup yields CDR1 DFQATT and CDR2 SNEGSKA (reference sequence). V was clipped by 3 bases and J by 5 bases; unmatched bases: 4. The CDR3 region has the DNA TGCAGTGCTAGCGGGACAGGGAAGACCGGGGAGCTGTTTTTT. Translated, it gives CSASGTGKTGELFF.

This clonotype was seen more than once but under ten times. The chain employs TRBV6-5 and TRBJ1-5, with D possibly TRBD1 on 6 matching bases. This CDR3 has 15 residues. Germline values: CDR1 MNHEY, CDR2 SVGAGI. The V end lost 6 bases, the J end lost 5 bases, and 17 bases lay between the germline ends. CDR3 amino acids: CASRPRRDTHQPQHF. The DNA for the CDR3 is TGTGCCAGCAGACCACGGCGGGACACCCATCAGCCCCAGCATTTT.

This clonotype was found a few times. The chain recombines TRBV6-1 with TRBJ2-3, with TRBD2 identical over 12 bases. V dropped 9 bases and J dropped 0; count of bases not matched to a gene: 1. The CDR3 consists of 14 residues. Germline CDR1 is MNHNS and CDR2 is SASEGT. CDR3 protein: CASGLAGSTDTQYF. The CDR3 region has the DNA TGTGCCAGTGGACTAGCGGGAAGCACAGATACGCAGTATTTT.

This clonotype was detected only a few times. The chain couples TRBV20-1 to TRBJ2-7; D possibly corresponds to TRBD2 (6 bases). The V gene's germline CDR1 is DFQATT and CDR2 SNEGSKA (reference sequence). The CDR3 extends over 16 amino acids. V lost 0 bases and J 2 bases, leaving 17 bases between the germline ends. The CDR3: CSARDRSGSGPYEQYF. The CDR3 bases are TGCAGTGCTAGAGATCGGAGTGGTAGCGGACCCTACGAGCAGTACTTC.

This chain uses TRBV3-2 with TRBJ2-3; the tabulated D call, TRBD1, remains unverified against the DNA. TRBV3-2 is a pseudogene. The CDR3 covers 14 residues. DNA of the CDR3: TGTGCCAGCAGCCCCCTCCGGGGGCCAGATACGCAGTATTTT. Its protein is CASSPLRGPDTQYF.

CDR3 residues: CATSDSRTGRGTDTQYF. The DNA for the CDR3 is TGTGCCACCAGTGATTCCCGGACAGGGCGGGGCACAGATACGCAGTATTTT. This sequence joins TRBV24-1 and TRBJ2-3; 8 nucleotides agree with TRBD1. There are 17 residues in the CDR3. V shed 2 bases, J shed 1 base, and the junction held 7 bases outside the gene matches. The germline V gene encodes CDR1 KGHDR and CDR2 SFDVKD.

The chain employs TRBV12-3 or TRBV12-4 and TRBJ2-1; 8 nucleotides match TRBD2. This CDR3 has 12 amino acids. J lost 8 bases, V lost 9 bases, and 6 bases had no gene match. The CDR3 spells CASQRGPHEQFF. DNA for the CDR3: TGTGCCAGTCAGCGGGGGCCCCATGAGCAGTTCTTC.